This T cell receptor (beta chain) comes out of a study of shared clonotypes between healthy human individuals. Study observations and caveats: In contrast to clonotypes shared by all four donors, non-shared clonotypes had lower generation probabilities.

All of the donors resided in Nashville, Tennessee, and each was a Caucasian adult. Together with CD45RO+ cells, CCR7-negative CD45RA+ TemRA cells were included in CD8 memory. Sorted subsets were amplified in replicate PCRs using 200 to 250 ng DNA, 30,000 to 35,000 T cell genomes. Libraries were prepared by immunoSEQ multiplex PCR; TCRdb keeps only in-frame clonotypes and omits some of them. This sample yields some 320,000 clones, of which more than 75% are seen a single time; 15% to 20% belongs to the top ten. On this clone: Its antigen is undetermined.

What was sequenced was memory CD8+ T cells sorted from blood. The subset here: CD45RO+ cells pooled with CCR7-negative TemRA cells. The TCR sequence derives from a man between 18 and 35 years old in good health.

CDR3 residues: CASSPLKGTDTQYF. For the CDR3, the DNA is TGTGCCAGCTCACCACTTAAAGGCACAGATACGCAGTATTTT. V is TRBV18 and J is TRBJ2-3; D gene unclear. Trimming removed 1 base at V and 1 base at J, with 6 bases between. The length of the CDR3 is 14 residues. Per germline, CDR1 KGHSH and CDR2 LQKENI.